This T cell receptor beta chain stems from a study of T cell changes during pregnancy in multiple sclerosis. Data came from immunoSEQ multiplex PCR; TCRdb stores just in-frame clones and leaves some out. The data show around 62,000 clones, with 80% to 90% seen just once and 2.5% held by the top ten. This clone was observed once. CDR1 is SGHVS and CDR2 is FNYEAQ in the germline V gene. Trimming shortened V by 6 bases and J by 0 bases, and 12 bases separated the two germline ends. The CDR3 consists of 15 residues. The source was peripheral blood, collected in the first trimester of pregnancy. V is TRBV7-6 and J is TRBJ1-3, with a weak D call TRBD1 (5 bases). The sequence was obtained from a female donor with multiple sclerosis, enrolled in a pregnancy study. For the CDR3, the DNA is TGTGCCAGCAGTTCAGGGACTGTCTCTGGAAACACCATATATTTT. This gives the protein CASSSGTVSGNTIYF.